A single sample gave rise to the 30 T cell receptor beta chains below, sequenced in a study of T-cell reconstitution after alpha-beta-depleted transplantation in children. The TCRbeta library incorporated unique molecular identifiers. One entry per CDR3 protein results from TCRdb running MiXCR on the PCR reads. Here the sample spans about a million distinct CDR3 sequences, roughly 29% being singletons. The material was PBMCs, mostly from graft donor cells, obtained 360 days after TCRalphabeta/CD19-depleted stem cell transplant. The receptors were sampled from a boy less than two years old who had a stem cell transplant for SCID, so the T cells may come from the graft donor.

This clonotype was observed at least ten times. The chain's CDR3 is CSVSMGVPDTQYF. As DNA, the CDR3 is TGCAGCGTTAGCATGGGGGTACCCGATACGCAGTATTTT. V and J are TRBV29-1 and TRBJ2-3; D is tentatively TRBD1 or TRBD2 (5 bases each). Germline CDR1 and CDR2: SQVTM and ANQGSEA. With 5 bases removed from V and 6 bases from J, the gap between germline ends came to 15 bases. This CDR3 has 13 residues.

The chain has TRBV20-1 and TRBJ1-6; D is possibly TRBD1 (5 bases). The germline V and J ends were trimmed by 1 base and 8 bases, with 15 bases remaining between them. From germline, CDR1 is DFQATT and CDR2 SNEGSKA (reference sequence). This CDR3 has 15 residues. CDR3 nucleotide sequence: TGCAGTGCTAGAGCGGACATAGGGGTTTATTCACCCCTCCACTTT. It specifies CSARADIGVYSPLHF.

As DNA, the CDR3 is TGTGCCAGCAGTCCTATACCGAACACCGGGGAGCTGTTTTTT. It encodes CASSPIPNTGELFF. This rearrangement joins TRBV12-3 or TRBV12-4 to TRBJ2-2; the D is unclear. V was shortened by 5 bases and J by 0 bases, with 7 bases between the two germline ends. The length of the CDR3 is 14 residues.

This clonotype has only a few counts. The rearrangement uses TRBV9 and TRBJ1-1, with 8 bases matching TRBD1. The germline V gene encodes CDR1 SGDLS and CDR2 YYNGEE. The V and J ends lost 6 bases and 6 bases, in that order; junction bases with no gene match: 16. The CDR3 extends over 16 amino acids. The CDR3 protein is CASNSGYGQGLSEAFF. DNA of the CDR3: TGTGCCAGCAACTCGGGCTACGGACAGGGACTTTCTGAAGCTTTCTTT.

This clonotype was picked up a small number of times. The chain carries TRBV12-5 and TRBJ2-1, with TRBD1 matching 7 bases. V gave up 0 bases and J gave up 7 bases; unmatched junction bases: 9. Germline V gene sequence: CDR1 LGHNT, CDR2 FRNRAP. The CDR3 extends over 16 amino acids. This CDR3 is CASGLVVGQVRNEQFF. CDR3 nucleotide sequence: TGTGCTAGTGGTTTGGTCGTCGGACAGGTCAGGAATGAGCAGTTCTTC.

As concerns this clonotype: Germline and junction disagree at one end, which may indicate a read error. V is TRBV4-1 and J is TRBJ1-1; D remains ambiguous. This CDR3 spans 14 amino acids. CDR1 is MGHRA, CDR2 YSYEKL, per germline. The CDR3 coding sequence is TGCGCCAGCAGCCAACTCTCAATGAACACTGGAGCTTTCTTT. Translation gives CASSQLSMNTGAFF.

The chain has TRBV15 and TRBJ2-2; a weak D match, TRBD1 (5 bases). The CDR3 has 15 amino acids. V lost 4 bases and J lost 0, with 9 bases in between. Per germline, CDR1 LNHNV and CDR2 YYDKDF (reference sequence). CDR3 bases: TGTGCCACCAGCATAATGGACACGAACACCGGGGAGCTGTTTTTT. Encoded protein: CATSIMDTNTGELFF.

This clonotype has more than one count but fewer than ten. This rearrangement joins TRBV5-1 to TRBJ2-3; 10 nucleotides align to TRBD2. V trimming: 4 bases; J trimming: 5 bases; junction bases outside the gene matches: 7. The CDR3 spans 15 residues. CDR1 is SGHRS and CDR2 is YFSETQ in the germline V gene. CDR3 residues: CASSKLAGDRDTQYF. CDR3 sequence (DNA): TGCGCCAGCAGCAAGCTAGCGGGGGACAGAGATACGCAGTATTTT.

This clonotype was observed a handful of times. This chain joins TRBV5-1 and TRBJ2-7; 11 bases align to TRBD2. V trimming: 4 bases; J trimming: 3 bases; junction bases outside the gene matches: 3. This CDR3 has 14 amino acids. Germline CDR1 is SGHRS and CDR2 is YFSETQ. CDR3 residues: CASSETSGVYEQYF. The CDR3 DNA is TGCGCCAGCAGCGAGACTAGCGGGGTCTACGAGCAGTACTTC.

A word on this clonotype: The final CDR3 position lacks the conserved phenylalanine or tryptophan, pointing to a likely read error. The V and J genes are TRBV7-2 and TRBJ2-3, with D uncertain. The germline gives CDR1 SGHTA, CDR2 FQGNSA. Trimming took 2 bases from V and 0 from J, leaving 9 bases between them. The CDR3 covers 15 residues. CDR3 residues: CASSLTQLSTDTQYY. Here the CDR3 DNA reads TGTGCCAGCAGCTTAACACAGCTTAGCACAGATACGCAGTATTAT.

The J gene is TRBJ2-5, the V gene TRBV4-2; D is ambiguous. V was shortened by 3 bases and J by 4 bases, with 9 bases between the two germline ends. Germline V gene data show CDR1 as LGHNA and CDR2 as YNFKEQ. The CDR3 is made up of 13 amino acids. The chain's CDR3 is CASSQAERETQYF. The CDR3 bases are TGTGCCAGCAGCCAGGCTGAAAGAGAGACCCAGTACTTC.

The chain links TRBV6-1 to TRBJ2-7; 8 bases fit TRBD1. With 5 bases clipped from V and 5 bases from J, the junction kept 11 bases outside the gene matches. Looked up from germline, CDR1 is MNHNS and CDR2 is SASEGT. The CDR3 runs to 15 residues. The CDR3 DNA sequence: TGTGCCAGCAGTCCCAGGGGGCGCGAAACTCACGAGCAGTACTTC. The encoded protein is CASSPRGRETHEQYF.

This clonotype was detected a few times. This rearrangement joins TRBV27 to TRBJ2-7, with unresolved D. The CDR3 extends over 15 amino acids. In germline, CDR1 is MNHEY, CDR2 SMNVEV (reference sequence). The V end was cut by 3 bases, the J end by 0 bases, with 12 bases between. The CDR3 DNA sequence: TGTGCCAGCAGTTTGGGCAGAAAGAGCTCCTACGAGCAGTACTTC. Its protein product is CASSLGRKSSYEQYF.

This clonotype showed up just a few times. CDR3 nucleotide sequence: TGCAGCGTACGGACAGGGGCTAACTATGGCTACACCTTC. This codes for CSVRTGANYGYTF. The V call is TRBV29-1, the J call TRBJ1-2; 9 bases fit TRBD1. The CDR3 is 13 residues long. The junction had 2 bases not matched to a gene; V was cut back by 6 bases and J by 0 bases. CDR1 is SQVTM and CDR2 is ANQGSEA in the germline V gene.

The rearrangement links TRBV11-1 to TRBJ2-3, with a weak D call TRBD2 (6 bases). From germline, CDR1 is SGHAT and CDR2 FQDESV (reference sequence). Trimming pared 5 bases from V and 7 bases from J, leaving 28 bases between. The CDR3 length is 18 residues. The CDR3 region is CASSGTPKGGIKVYTQYF. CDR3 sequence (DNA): TGTGCCAGCAGCGGAACGCCAAAGGGCGGGATAAAGGTGTATACGCAGTATTTT.

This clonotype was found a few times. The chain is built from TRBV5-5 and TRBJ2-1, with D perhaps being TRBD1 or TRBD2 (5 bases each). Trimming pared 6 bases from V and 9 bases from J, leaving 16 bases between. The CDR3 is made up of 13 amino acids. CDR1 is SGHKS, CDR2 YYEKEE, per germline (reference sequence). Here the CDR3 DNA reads TGTGCCAGCACTTGGGGGTTCGAGGCTGAGCAGTTCTTC. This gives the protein CASTWGFEAEQFF.

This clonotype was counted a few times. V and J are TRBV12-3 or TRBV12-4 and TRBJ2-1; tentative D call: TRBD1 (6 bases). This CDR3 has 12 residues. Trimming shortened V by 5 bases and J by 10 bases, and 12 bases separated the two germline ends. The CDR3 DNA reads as TGTGCCAGCAGTATACAGGGATACGAGCAGTTCTTC. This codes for CASSIQGYEQFF.

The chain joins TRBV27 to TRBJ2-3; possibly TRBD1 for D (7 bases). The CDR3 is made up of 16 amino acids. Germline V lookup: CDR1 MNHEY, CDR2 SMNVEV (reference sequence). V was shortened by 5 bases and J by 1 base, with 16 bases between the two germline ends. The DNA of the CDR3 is TGTGCCAGCAGTCCTATAACAGGGGAGGGCACAGATACGCAGTATTTT. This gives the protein CASSPITGEGTDTQYF.

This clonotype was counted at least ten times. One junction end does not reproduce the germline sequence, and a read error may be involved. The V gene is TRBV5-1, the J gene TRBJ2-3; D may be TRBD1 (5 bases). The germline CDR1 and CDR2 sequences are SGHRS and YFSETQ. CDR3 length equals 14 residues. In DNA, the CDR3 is TGTGCCAGCAGTTTATTAGGGGGCACAGATACGCAGTATTTT. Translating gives CASSLLGGTDTQYF.

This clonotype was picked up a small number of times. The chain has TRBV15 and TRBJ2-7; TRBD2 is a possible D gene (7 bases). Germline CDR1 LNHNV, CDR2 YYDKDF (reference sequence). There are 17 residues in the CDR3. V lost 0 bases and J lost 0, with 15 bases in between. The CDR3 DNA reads TGTGCCACCAGCAGAGATGGGGGGGCCTCCGGCTCCTACGAGCAGTACTTC. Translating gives CATSRDGGASGSYEQYF.

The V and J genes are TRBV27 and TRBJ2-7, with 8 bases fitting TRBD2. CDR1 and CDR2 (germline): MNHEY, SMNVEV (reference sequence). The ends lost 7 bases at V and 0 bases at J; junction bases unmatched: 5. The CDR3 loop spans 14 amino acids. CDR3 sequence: CASKWAGGSYEQYF. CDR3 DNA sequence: TGTGCCAGCAAGTGGGCGGGGGGCTCCTACGAGCAGTACTTC.

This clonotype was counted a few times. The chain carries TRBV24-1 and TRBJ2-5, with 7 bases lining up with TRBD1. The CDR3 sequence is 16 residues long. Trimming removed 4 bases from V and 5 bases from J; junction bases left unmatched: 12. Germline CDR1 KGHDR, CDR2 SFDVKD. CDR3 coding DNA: TGTGCCACCAGTGACTCGGGGACAGCGTGGCAGGAGACCCAGTACTTC. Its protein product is CATSDSGTAWQETQYF.

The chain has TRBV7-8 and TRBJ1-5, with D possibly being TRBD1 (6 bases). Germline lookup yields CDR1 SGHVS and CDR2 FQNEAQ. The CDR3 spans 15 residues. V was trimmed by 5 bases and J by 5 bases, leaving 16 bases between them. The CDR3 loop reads CASSPHRGSDQPQHF. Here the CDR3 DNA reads TGTGCCAGCAGCCCGCATAGGGGGTCGGATCAGCCCCAGCATTTT.

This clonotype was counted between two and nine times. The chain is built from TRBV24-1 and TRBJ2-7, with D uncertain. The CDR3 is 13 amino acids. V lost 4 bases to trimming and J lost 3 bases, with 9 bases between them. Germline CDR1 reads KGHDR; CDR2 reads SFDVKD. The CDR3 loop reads CATSDNRFYEQYF. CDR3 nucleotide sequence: TGTGCCACCAGTGACAACAGATTCTACGAGCAGTACTTC.

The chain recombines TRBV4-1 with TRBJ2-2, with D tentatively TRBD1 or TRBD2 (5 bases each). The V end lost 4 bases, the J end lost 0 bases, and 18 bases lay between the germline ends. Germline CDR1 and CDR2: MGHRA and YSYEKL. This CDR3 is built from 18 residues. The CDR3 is CASSPTTLGVPNTGELFF. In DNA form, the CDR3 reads TGCGCCAGCAGCCCGACGACGTTGGGGGTCCCGAACACCGGGGAGCTGTTTTTT.

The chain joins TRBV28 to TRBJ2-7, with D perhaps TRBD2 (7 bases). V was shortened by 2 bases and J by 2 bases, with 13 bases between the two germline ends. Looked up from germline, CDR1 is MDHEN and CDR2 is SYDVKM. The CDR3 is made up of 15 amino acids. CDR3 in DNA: TGTGCCAGCAGTTTAGGGGCGGGGGCGCCCTACGAGCAGTACTTC. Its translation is CASSLGAGAPYEQYF.

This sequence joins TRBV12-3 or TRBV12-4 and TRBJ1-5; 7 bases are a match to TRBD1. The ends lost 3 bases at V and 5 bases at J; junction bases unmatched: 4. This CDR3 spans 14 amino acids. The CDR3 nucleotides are TGTGCCAGCAGTTTGGCAGGGGGAGATCAGCCCCAGCATTTT. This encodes CASSLAGGDQPQHF.

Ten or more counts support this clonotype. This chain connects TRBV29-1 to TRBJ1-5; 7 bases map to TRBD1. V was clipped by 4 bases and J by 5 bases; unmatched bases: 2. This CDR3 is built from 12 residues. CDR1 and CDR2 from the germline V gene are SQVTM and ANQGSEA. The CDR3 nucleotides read TGCAGCGTTGGGGACAGACATCAGCCCCAGCATTTT. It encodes CSVGDRHQPQHF.

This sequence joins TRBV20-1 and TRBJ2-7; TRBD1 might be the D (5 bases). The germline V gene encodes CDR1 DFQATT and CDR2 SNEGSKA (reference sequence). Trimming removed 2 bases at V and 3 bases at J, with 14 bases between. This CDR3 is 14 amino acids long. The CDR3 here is CSARSNRKYYEQYF. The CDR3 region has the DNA TGCAGTGCTAGATCTAACAGGAAGTACTACGAGCAGTACTTC.

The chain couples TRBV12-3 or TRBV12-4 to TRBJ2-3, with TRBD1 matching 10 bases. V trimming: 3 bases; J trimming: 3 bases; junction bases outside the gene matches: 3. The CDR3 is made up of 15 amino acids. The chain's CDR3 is CASSFLDRGTDTQYF. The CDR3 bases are TGTGCCAGCAGTTTCTTGGACAGGGGGACAGATACGCAGTATTTT.